The clone carrying this T cell receptor (beta chain) came up many times. The data are from a study of T-cell reconstitution after alpha-beta-depleted transplantation in children. During its preparation, the TCRbeta library received unique molecular identifiers. TCRdb redid the calling of the PCR reads with MiXCR, one entry per CDR3 protein. The sample includes almost 500,000 distinct CDR3 sequences, roughly 10% of them seen just once. CDR1 is SNHLY, CDR2 FYNNEI, per germline. There are 14 residues in the CDR3. V shed 6 bases and J shed 2 bases, with 14 bases lying between them. The sequence derives from a child aged 2 to 9 with inherited bone marrow failure, due to receive a stem cell transplant. The gene calls are TRBV2 and TRBJ2-7; D is possibly TRBD1 (5 bases). The source was PBMCs, collected before TCRalphabeta/CD19-depleted stem cell transplant. The CDR3 sequence: CASRGHIIPYEQYF. The CDR3 bases are TGTGCCAGCAGAGGACATATCATCCCCTACGAGCAGTACTTC. Variable domain in full (rest from reference TRBV2 and TRBJ2-7): EPEVTQTPSHQVTQMGQEVILRCVPISNHLYFYWYRQILGQKVEFLVSFYNNEISEKSEIFDDQFSVERPDGSNFTLKIRSTKLEDSAMYFCASRGHIIPYEQYFGPGTRLTVT.